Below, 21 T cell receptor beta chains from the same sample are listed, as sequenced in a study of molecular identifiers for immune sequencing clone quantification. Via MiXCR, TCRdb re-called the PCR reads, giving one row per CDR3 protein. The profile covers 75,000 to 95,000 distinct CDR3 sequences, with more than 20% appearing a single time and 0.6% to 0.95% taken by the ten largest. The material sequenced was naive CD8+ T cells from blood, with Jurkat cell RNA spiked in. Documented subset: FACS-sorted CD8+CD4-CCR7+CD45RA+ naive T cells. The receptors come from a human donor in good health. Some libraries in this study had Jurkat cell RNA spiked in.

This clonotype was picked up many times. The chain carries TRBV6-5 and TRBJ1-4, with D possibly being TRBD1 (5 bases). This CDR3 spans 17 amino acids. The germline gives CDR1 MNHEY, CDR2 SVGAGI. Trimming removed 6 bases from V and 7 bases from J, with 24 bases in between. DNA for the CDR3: TGTGCCAGCAGCCACACCGGAGGCGGGACTTGGATTGAAAAACTGTTTTTT. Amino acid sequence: CASSHTGGGTWIEKLFF.

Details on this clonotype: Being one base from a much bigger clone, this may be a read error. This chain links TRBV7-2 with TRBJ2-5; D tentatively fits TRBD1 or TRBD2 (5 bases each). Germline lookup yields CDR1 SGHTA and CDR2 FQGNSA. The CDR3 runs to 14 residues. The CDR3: CASSRPSGGETRYF. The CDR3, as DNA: TGTGCCAGCAGCCGTCCAAGTGGGGGAGAGACCCGGTACTTC.

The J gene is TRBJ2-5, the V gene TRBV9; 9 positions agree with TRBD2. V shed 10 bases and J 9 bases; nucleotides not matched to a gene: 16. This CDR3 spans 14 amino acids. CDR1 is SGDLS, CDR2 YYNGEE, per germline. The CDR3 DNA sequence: TGTGCCCGCGGTGCTAGCGGGGCGCAGGAGCCCCAGTACTTC. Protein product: CARGASGAQEPQYF.

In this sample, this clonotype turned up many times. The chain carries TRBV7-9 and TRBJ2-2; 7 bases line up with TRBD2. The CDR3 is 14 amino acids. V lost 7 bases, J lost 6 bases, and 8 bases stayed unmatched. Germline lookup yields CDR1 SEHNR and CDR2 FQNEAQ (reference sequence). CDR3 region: CASNPPGRAGELFF. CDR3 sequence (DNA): TGTGCCAGCAACCCCCCAGGGAGGGCCGGGGAGCTGTTTTTT.

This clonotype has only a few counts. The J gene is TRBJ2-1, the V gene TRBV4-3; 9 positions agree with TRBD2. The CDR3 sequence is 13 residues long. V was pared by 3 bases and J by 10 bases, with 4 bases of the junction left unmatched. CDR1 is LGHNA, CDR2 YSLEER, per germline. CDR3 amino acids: CASSHGAGGEQFF. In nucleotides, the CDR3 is TGCGCCAGCAGCCACGGAGCGGGGGGCGAGCAGTTCTTC.

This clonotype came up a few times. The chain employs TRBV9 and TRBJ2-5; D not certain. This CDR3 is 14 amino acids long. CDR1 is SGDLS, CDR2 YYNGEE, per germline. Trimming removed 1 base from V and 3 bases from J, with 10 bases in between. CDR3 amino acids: CASSVSLDEETQYF. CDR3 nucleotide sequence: TGTGCCAGCAGCGTATCGCTAGACGAAGAGACCCAGTACTTC. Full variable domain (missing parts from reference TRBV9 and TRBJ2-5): DSGVTQTPKHLITATGQRVTLRCSPRSGDLSVYWYQQSLDQGLQFLIQYYNGEERAKGNILERFSAQQFPDLHSELNLSSLELGDSALYFCASSVSLDEETQYFGPGTRLLVL.

The CDR3 bases are TGTGCCAGCAGCTTGCCGTCAGCTGAGGGGGATGAAAAACTGTTTTTT. This encodes CASSLPSAEGDEKLFF. The J gene is TRBJ1-4, the V gene TRBV5-5, with D tentatively TRBD1 (6 bases). The V and J ends lost 1 base and 6 bases respectively, with 16 bases between them. This CDR3 has 16 amino acids. CDR1 and CDR2 from the germline V gene are SGHKS and YYEKEE (reference sequence).

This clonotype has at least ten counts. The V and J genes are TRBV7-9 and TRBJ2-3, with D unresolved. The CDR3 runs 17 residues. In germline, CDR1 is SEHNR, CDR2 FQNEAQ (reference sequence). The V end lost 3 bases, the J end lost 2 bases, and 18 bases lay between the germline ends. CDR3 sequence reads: CASSLTAAGRDTDTQYF. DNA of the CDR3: TGTGCCAGCAGCTTGACGGCGGCAGGAAGAGACACAGATACGCAGTATTTT. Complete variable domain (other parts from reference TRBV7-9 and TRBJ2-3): DTGVSQNPRHKITKRGQNVTFRCDPISEHNRLYWYRQTLGQGPEFLTYFQNEAQLEKSRLLSDRFSAERPKGSFSTLEIQRTEQGDSAMYLCASSLTAAGRDTDTQYFGPGTRLTVL.

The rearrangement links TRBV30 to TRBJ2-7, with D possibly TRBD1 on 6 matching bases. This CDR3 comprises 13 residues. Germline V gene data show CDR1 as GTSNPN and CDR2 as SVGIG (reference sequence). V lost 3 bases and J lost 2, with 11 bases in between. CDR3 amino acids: CAWREGQPYEQYF. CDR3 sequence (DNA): TGTGCCTGGAGGGAAGGACAGCCCTACGAGCAGTACTTC.

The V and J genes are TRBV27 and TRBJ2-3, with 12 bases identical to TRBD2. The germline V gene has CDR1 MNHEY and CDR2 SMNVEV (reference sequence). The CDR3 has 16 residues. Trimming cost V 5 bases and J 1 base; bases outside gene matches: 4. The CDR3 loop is CASSARTSGGTDTQYF. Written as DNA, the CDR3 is TGTGCCAGCAGTGCCCGGACTAGCGGGGGCACAGATACGCAGTATTTT.

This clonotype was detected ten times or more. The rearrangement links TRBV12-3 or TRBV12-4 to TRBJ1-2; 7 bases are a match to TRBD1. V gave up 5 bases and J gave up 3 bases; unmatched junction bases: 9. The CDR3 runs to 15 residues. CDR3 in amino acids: CASSLSGTAYYGYTF. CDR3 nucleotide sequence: TGTGCCAGCAGTCTATCCGGGACAGCATACTATGGCTACACCTTC.

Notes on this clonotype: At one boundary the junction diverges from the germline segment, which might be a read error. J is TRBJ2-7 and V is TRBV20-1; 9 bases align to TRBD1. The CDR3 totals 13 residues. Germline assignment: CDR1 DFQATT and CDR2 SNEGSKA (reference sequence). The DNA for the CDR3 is TGCAGTGCAAGGGACAGGGCAACCTACGAGCGGTACTTC. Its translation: CSARDRATYERYF.

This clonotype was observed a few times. CDR3 DNA sequence: TGTGCCAGCAGCGTAGGAGGAGGGGTAAACTATGGCTACACCTTC. Its protein is CASSVGGGVNYGYTF. The gene calls are TRBV9 and TRBJ1-2, with D possibly matching TRBD1 (5 bases). Trimming shortened V by 0 bases and J by 2 bases, and 11 bases separated the two germline ends. In germline, CDR1 is SGDLS, CDR2 YYNGEE. The CDR3 is 15 residues long.

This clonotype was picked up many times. The CDR3 coding sequence is TGTGCCAGCAGCCAAGATCAGGGACTAGCGGGACGCACAGATACGCAGTATTTT. The encoded protein is CASSQDQGLAGRTDTQYF. J is TRBJ2-3 and V is TRBV4-2; TRBD2 agrees at 13 bases. CDR3 length: 18 residues. Germline values: CDR1 LGHNA, CDR2 YNFKEQ. The J segment lost 1 base and the V segment lost 0 bases, leaving 4 bases of the junction unmatched.

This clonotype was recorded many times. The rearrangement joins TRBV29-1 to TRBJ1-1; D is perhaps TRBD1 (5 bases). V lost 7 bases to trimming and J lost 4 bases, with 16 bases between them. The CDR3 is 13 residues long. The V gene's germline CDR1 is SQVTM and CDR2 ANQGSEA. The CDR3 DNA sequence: TGCAGCGCCTACTTCGAGAGGGGCACTGAAGCTTTCTTT. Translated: CSAYFERGTEAFF. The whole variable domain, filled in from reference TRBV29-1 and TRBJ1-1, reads SAVISQKPSRDICQRGTSLTIQCQVDSQVTMMFWYRQQPGQSLTLIATANQGSEATYESGFVIDKFPISRPNLTFSTLTVSNMSPEDSSIYLCSAYFERGTEAFFGQGTRLTVV.

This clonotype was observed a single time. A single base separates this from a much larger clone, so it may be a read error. CDR3 sequence: CASNFGGYEQYF. The CDR3 DNA reads as TGTGCCAGCAACTTTGGGGGCTACGAGCAGTACTTC. The rearrangement joins TRBV7-9 to TRBJ2-7; D might be TRBD1 or TRBD2, each matching 5 bases. This CDR3 spans 12 amino acids. Germline V gene sequence: CDR1 SEHNR, CDR2 FQNEAQ (reference sequence). The ends were cut back, 7 bases at V and 3 bases at J, with 10 bases in the middle.

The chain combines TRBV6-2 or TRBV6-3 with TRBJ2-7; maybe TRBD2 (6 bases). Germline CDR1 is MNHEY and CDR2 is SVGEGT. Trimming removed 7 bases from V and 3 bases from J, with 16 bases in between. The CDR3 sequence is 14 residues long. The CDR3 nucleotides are TGTGCCAGCATGGGGGGAGACTATTTCTACGAGCAGTACTTC. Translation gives CASMGGDYFYEQYF.

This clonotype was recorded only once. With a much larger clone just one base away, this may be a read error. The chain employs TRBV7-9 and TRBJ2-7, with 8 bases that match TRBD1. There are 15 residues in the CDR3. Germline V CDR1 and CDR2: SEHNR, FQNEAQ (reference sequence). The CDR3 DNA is TGTGCCAACAGCCCACCGACAGGGGCCCGCCGCGAGCAGTACTTC. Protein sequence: CANSPPTGARREQYF.

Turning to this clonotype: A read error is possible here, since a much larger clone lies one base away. CDR3 loop: CASSLAVLAKNIQYF. DNA of the CDR3: TGTGCCAGCAGTCTCGCCGTTCTAGCCAAAAACATTCAGTACTTC. J is TRBJ2-4 and V is TRBV27; D call uncertain. Germline-derived CDR1 and CDR2 are MNHEY and SMNVEV (reference sequence). The CDR3 consists of 15 residues. Trimming cost V 5 bases and J 0 bases, with 11 bases left between them.

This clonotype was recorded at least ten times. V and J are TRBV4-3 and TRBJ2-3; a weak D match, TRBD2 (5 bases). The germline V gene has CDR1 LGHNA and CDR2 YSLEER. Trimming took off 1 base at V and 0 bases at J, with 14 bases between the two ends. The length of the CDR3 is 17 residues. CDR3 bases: TGCGCCAGCAGCCAAGTCGGTGTAGCGACAAGCACAGATACGCAGTATTTT. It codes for CASSQVGVATSTDTQYF.

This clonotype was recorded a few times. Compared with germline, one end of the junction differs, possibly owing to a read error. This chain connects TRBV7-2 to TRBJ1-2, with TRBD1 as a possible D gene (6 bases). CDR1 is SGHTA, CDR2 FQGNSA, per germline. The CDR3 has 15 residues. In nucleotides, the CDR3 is TGTCCCAGCAGCTCGGACAGAATGCCCATCTATGGCTACACCTTC. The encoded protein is CPSSSDRMPIYGYTF.